The present TCR beta chain was sequenced within a study of shared clonotypes between healthy human individuals. As defined, naive CD8 cells were CD45RO-negative and positively selected for CCR7, with terminally differentiated effector memory CD45RA+ cells excluded. With regard to this clone: The antigen remains undetermined.

The assay was immunoSEQ multiplex PCR, and TCRdb's table has in-frame clones only and misses some. The table has about 2,100,000 clones, roughly 91% seen once; the top ten hold 1.5% to 2%. Broader study findings: The four-donor shared clonotypes exceeded non-shared clonotypes in generation probability, with non-shared ones scoring lower. In general, naive subsets displayed greater estimated richness than memory subsets did.

The CDR3 is 11 residues long. The germline V gene has CDR1 GTSNPN and CDR2 SVGIG (reference sequence). The germline V and J ends were trimmed by 3 bases and 8 bases, with 10 bases remaining between them. Sequenced input: naive CD8+ T cells from PBMCs. The chain links TRBV30 to TRBJ1-2; no firm D call. This TCR derives from a man younger than 30 in good health. Some clones in this sample may be carry-over from other donors' samples. The CDR3 protein is CAWSYKKGYTF. The CDR3, as DNA: TGTGCCTGGAGCTATAAGAAAGGCTACACCTTC.